The 15 T cell receptor beta chains given below trace back to one sample, sequenced in a study of technical replicates of blood from a handful of donors. The table came from immunoSEQ multiplex PCR; TCRdb's copy has only in-frame clones and leaves some out. The table records roughly 12,000 clones, 79% of them present only once. Sequenced input: PBMCs. These receptors originate from a human donor in good health.

The chain recombines TRBV6-1 with TRBJ1-1; TRBD1 agrees at 10 bases. CDR1 is MNHNS and CDR2 is SASEGT in the germline V gene. The CDR3 runs to 14 residues. Germline trimming cut 5 bases from V and 5 bases from J; bases unmatched to any gene: 5. CDR3 in amino acids: CASSWDRGGTEAFF. In DNA form, the CDR3 reads TGTGCCAGCAGTTGGGACAGGGGCGGGACTGAAGCTTTCTTT.

This chain uses TRBV15 with TRBJ2-1; 10 bases align to TRBD2. CDR3 size: 14 residues. Germline V lookup: CDR1 LNHNV, CDR2 YYDKDF (reference sequence). V lost 1 base and J lost 6; bases outside the gene matches: 0. CDR3 nucleotide sequence: TGTGCCACCAGCAGAGGGACTAGCGGCAATGAGCAGTTCTTC. The encoded protein is CATSRGTSGNEQFF.

The chain uses TRBV5-6 and TRBJ1-5; D ambiguous. Germline V gene lookup returns CDR1 SGHDT and CDR2 YYEEEE. The CDR3 runs to 14 residues. V was trimmed by 4 bases and J by 6 bases, leaving 14 bases between them. CDR3 region: CASSQNTGRQPQHF. The CDR3 DNA follows: TGTGCCAGCAGCCAAAATACGGGTCGTCAGCCCCAGCATTTT. The full variable domain, in which reference TRBV5-6 and TRBJ1-5 provide the parts outside the CDR3, is DAGVTQSPTHLIKTRGQQVTLRCSPKSGHDTVSWYQQALGQGPQFIFQYYEEEERQRGNFPDRFSGHQFPNYSSELNVNALLLGDSALYLCASSQNTGRQPQHFGDGTRLSIL.

V and J are TRBV5-6 and TRBJ1-2; the D is unclear. The CDR3 length is 13 residues. Trimming stripped 3 bases from V and 14 bases from J, with 20 bases between. Per germline, CDR1 SGHDT and CDR2 YYEEEE. DNA for the CDR3: TGTGCCAGCAGCTCATTAATAACCCACCGGGAGACCTTC. Amino acid sequence: CASSSLITHRETF.

There are a few counts of this clone. This chain connects TRBV18 to TRBJ1-1; TRBD1 agrees at 9 bases. V shed 3 bases, J shed 6 bases, and the junction held 5 bases outside the gene matches. CDR3 length: 14 amino acids. The germline gives CDR1 KGHSH, CDR2 LQKENI. This CDR3 is CASSPGTGNSEAFF. For the CDR3, the DNA is TGTGCCAGCTCACCGGGGACAGGGAATTCTGAAGCTTTCTTT. Full variable domain (remainder filled in from reference TRBV18 and TRBJ1-1): NAGVMQNPRHLVRRRGQEARLRCSPMKGHSHVYWYRQLPEEGLKFMVYLQKENIIDESGMPKERFSAEFPKEGPSILRIQQVVRGDSAAYFCASSPGTGNSEAFFGQGTRLTVV.

This chain joins TRBV29-1 and TRBJ2-5, with D tentatively TRBD2 (5 bases). Germline-derived CDR1 and CDR2 are SQVTM and ANQGSEA. Trimming left V 6 bases short and J 1 base short, with 12 bases between. The length of the CDR3 is 13 residues. In DNA, the CDR3 is TGCAGCGTGGGAAGGAGGTTCCAAGAGACCCAGTACTTC. Protein: CSVGRRFQETQYF.

This clone was found a few times. The chain couples TRBV6-4 to TRBJ2-2; 11 nucleotides match TRBD2. CDR3 length: 15 residues. Losses at the gene ends were 2 bases for V and 4 bases for J; bases not matched to a gene: 0. In germline, CDR1 is MRHNA, CDR2 SNTAGT. As DNA, the CDR3 is TGTGCCAGCAGTGACACTAGCGGGAGCACCGGGGAGCTGTTTTTT. Protein: CASSDTSGSTGELFF.

The CDR3 DNA follows: TGTGCCAGCAGCGTAGTTAGCGGACAAGAGACCCAGTACTTC. This sequence encodes CASSVVSGQETQYF. The chain is built from TRBV9 and TRBJ2-5, with D possibly being TRBD2 (6 bases). The CDR3 spans 14 residues. Germline loops: CDR1 SGDLS, CDR2 YYNGEE. The V end was cut by 0 bases, the J end by 2 bases, with 8 bases between. Looking up the rest from reference TRBV9 and TRBJ2-5 gives the full variable domain: DSGVTQTPKHLITATGQRVTLRCSPRSGDLSVYWYQQSLDQGLQFLIQYYNGEERAKGNILERFSAQQFPDLHSELNLSSLELGDSALYFCASSVVSGQETQYFGPGTRLLVL.

This clone was seen more than once but under ten times. The rearrangement uses TRBV2 and TRBJ1-1; 9 nucleotides align to TRBD1. The CDR3 is 14 residues long. V was pared by 8 bases and J by 5 bases, with 9 bases of the junction left unmatched. CDR1 is SNHLY, CDR2 FYNNEI, per germline. CDR3 coding DNA: TGTGCCAGCTCAGGCGACAGGGGGTGGACTGAAGCTTTCTTT. This gives the protein CASSGDRGWTEAFF.

V is TRBV30 and J is TRBJ1-3, with D possibly being TRBD1 (6 bases). The V and J ends lost 2 bases and 4 bases respectively, with 9 bases between them. This CDR3 region has 13 residues. Germline CDR1 GTSNPN, CDR2 SVGIG (reference sequence). The CDR3 region is CAWSSGVGNTIYF. The CDR3, as DNA: TGTGCCTGGAGTTCAGGGGTCGGAAACACCATATATTTT.

V usage is TRBV7-3 and J usage is TRBJ1-5; tentative D call: TRBD1 (6 bases). Trimming stripped 1 base from V and 0 bases from J, with 16 bases between. The germline gives CDR1 SGHTA, CDR2 FQGTGA. This CDR3 has 18 residues. CDR3 loop: CASSLKGGAGVSNQPQHF. CDR3 bases: TGTGCCAGCAGCTTAAAGGGGGGGGCAGGGGTTAGCAATCAGCCCCAGCATTTT.

V usage is TRBV29-1 and J usage is TRBJ2-7; D might be TRBD1 (7 bases). The CDR3 runs 14 residues. With 6 bases removed from V and 2 bases from J, the gap between germline ends came to 17 bases. Germline V CDR1 and CDR2: SQVTM, ANQGSEA. CDR3 loop: CSVGRTQGAYEQYF. CDR3 in DNA: TGCAGCGTGGGGAGGACCCAGGGGGCCTACGAGCAGTACTTC.

The genes are TRBV12-1 and TRBJ2-3; TRBD2 is the table's D call, not checked against the DNA. TRBV12-1 is a known pseudogene. CDR3 length equals 16 residues. The CDR3 spells CASSSPRLAGRDTQYF. CDR3 nucleotides: TGTGCCAGCAGCTCACCCCGACTAGCGGGAAGGGATACGCAGTATTTT.

V gene TRBV14 combines with J gene TRBJ1-2; TRBD1 aligns across 7 bases. Looked up from germline, CDR1 is SGHDN and CDR2 is FVKESK. With 0 bases clipped from V and 6 bases from J, the junction kept 7 bases outside the gene matches. The CDR3 totals 15 residues. CDR3 sequence: CASSQDLRGLHGYTF. The CDR3 DNA reads TGTGCCAGCAGCCAAGATCTTAGGGGGCTTCATGGCTACACCTTC.

V usage is TRBV13 and J usage is TRBJ1-5; D possibly corresponds to TRBD1 (5 bases). The length of the CDR3 is 15 residues. The germline V gene has CDR1 PRHDT and CDR2 FYEKMQ (reference sequence). Trimming cost V 0 bases and J 9 bases, with 15 bases left between them. The CDR3 region has the DNA TGTGCCAGCAGCTTAGGCAGGCCCCAGGGTGGGCCCCAGCATTTT. This gives the protein CASSLGRPQGGPQHF.